A selection of T cell receptor beta chains follows, all from one sample in a study of technical replicates of blood from a handful of donors. The protocol was immunoSEQ multiplex PCR, while the TCRdb copy is restricted to in-frame clones and leaves out a portion. The sample has some 82,000 clones; around 97% are singletons. The material sequenced was T cells isolated from PBMCs. These TCRs come from a human donor in good health. CDR3s include the opening cysteine and the closing phenylalanine or tryptophan. Each record gives: V gene, J gene, D gene, clone size, CDR3 protein, CDR3 DNA. The D gene is left open where the match is weak. The size field is filled for only some rows; it gives once, few, many or a size class.

V: TRBV19
J: TRBJ2-1
D: .
size: .
CDR3: CASSMWLEGGNEQFF
DNA: TGTGCCAGTAGTATGTGGCTAGAGGGCGGCAATGAGCAGTTCTTC

V: TRBV7-2
J: TRBJ2-7
D: TRBD1
size: few
CDR3: CASNRDRREYEQYF
DNA: TGTGCCAGCAACCGGGACAGGAGGGAGTACGAGCAGTACTTC

V: TRBV4-1
J: TRBJ2-3
D: .
size: .
CDR3: CASSQIGSFGLRTDTQYF
DNA: TGCGCCAGCAGCCAAATCGGGTCTTTTGGACTCCGCACAGATACGCAGTATTTT

V: TRBV7-9
J: TRBJ2-7
D: TRBD1
size: .
CDR3: CASSWDSEAYEQYF
DNA: TGTGCCAGCAGCTGGGACAGCGAGGCCTACGAGCAGTACTTC

V: TRBV5-1
J: TRBJ2-7
D: .
size: .
CDR3: CASSFRTSISGEQYF
DNA: TGCGCCAGCAGCTTTCGGACCTCGATAAGCGGCGAGCAGTACTTC

V: TRBV4-2
J: TRBJ2-2
D: .
size: .
CDR3: CASSQSYGEPGTGELFF
DNA: TGTGCCAGCAGCCAATCATATGGGGAGCCGGGCACCGGGGAGCTGTTTTTT

V: TRBV9
J: TRBJ2-3
D: TRBD2
size: .
CDR3: CASSVASGRVTDTQYF
DNA: TGTGCCAGCAGCGTAGCTAGCGGGAGGGTTACAGATACGCAGTATTTT

V: TRBV11-2
J: TRBJ2-3
D: TRBD2
size: .
CDR3: CASSLDATPGLAGFAQYF
DNA: TGTGCCAGCAGCTTAGACGCCACTCCGGGACTAGCGGGCTTCGCGCAGTATTTT

V: TRBV5-1
J: TRBJ1-1
D: .
size: .
CDR3: CASSFAETGLGTEAFF
DNA: TGCGCCAGCAGCTTCGCTGAGACAGGACTCGGGACTGAAGCTTTCTTT

V: TRBV11-2
J: TRBJ2-7
D: TRBD1
size: once
CDR3: CASSMGQGLTYEQYF
DNA: TGTGCCAGCAGCATGGGACAGGGTCTCACCTACGAGCAGTACTTC

V: TRBV11-3
J: TRBJ1-1
D: .
size: once
CDR3: CASTITGSNTEAFF
DNA: TGTGCCAGCACCATTACCGGGAGTAACACTGAAGCTTTCTTT

V: TRBV21-1
J: TRBJ1-5
D: .
size: once
CDR3: CAIPRELAGYSNQPQHF
DNA: TGTGCCATCCCCCGGGAGTTGGCGGGATATAGCAATCAGCCCCAGCATTTT

V: TRBV4-1
J: TRBJ1-1
D: .
size: once
CDR3: CASSKAPTGNTEAFF
DNA: TGCGCCAGCAGCAAAGCCCCCACCGGGAACACTGAAGCTTTCTTT

V: TRBV13
J: TRBJ2-1
D: .
size: .
CDR3: CASSLGRSINEQFF
DNA: TGTGCCAGCAGCTTAGGGCGTTCTATTAATGAGCAGTTCTTC

V: TRBV19
J: TRBJ2-5
D: .
size: .
CDR3: CASSIVGGRETQYF
DNA: TGTGCCAGTAGTATAGTAGGGGGTAGGGAGACCCAGTACTTC

V: TRBV6-5
J: TRBJ2-4
D: TRBD1
size: .
CDR3: CASLDRGKNIQYF
DNA: TGTGCCAGCCTGGACAGGGGAAAAAACATTCAGTACTTC

V: TRBV7-3
J: TRBJ2-2
D: .
size: .
CDR3: CASSPTGWSTGELFF
DNA: TGTGCCAGCAGTCCTACAGGTTGGAGTACCGGGGAGCTGTTTTTT

V: TRBV5-1
J: TRBJ1-1
D: .
size: .
CDR3: CASSLARREGNTEAFF
DNA: TGCGCCAGCAGCTTGGCCCGCAGGGAGGGGAACACTGAAGCTTTCTTT

V: TRBV29-1
J: TRBJ2-1
D: TRBD1
size: .
CDR3: CSADEGANEQFF
DNA: TGCAGCGCGGACGAGGGGGCCAATGAGCAGTTCTTC

V: TRBV6-6
J: TRBJ1-2
D: .
size: few
CDR3: CASTESAGVHTF
DNA: TGTGCCAGCACCGAATCGGCAGGGGTCCACACCTTC

V: TRBV5-6
J: TRBJ1-4
D: .
size: .
CDR3: CASSRGGYEKLFF
DNA: TGTGCCAGCAGCCGAGGTGGCTATGAAAAACTGTTTTTT

V: TRBV5-1
J: TRBJ1-6
D: TRBD1
size: .
CDR3: CASSRKDRGRLDSPLHF
DNA: TGCGCCAGCAGCCGAAAGGACAGGGGGCGCTTAGATTCACCCCTCCACTTT

V: TRBV10-1
J: TRBJ2-5
D: .
size: .
CDR3: CASSVTVQETQYF
DNA: TGCGCCAGCAGTGTCACGGTTCAAGAGACCCAGTACTTC

V: TRBV18
J: TRBJ1-3
D: .
size: .
CDR3: CASSPPNSGNTIYF
DNA: TGTGCCAGCTCACCCCCTAATTCTGGAAACACCATATATTTT

V: TRBV29-1
J: TRBJ2-1
D: .
size: .
CDR3: CSVVGAYVGNEQFF
DNA: TGCAGCGTTGTAGGGGCCTATGTGGGCAATGAGCAGTTCTTC

V: TRBV10-3
J: TRBJ2-5
D: .
size: .
CDR3: CAIRQGISSETQYF
DNA: TGTGCCATCAGGCAGGGAATAAGTAGCGAGACCCAGTACTTC

V: TRBV10-1
J: TRBJ2-6
D: .
size: once
CDR3: CASSESGTANVLTF
DNA: TGCGCCAGCAGTGAGTCGGGGACAGCCAACGTCCTGACTTTC

V: TRBV6-5
J: TRBJ1-3
D: .
size: .
CDR3: CASMGSSGNTIYF
DNA: TGTGCCAGCATGGGGAGCTCTGGAAACACCATATATTTT

V: TRBV4-1
J: TRBJ2-7
D: TRBD2
size: .
CDR3: CASSQDPPGLAASEQYF
DNA: TGCGCCAGCAGCCAAGACCCGCCGGGACTAGCGGCTTCCGAGCAGTACTTC

V: TRBV6-4
J: TRBJ1-4
D: TRBD1
size: .
CDR3: CASRRQGSFNEKLFF
DNA: TGTGCCAGCAGAAGACAGGGAAGTTTCAATGAAAAACTGTTTTTT

V: TRBV7-9
J: TRBJ2-3
D: .
size: .
CDR3: CASIPGHIFRDTQYF
DNA: TGTGCCAGTATACCGGGACACATTTTTCGGGATACGCAGTATTTT

V: TRBV29-1
J: TRBJ2-1
D: TRBD1
size: few
CDR3: CSVDTGGHNEQFF
DNA: TGCAGCGTTGACACAGGGGGGCATAATGAGCAGTTCTTC

V: TRBV6-1
J: TRBJ2-7
D: .
size: .
CDR3: CASTISAGSSYEQYF
DNA: TGTGCCAGCACTATCAGTGCGGGAAGCTCCTACGAGCAGTACTTC

V: TRBV18
J: TRBJ2-7
D: TRBD2
size: .
CDR3: CASSPAGRLAGPGGYEQYF
DNA: TGTGCCAGCTCACCTGCAGGTAGACTAGCGGGACCGGGTGGCTACGAGCAGTACTTC

V: TRBV5-5
J: TRBJ1-1
D: .
size: .
CDR3: CASSSGSGETEAFF
DNA: TGTGCCAGCAGCTCCGGATCGGGGGAAACTGAAGCTTTCTTT

V: TRBV11-2
J: TRBJ2-2
D: .
size: .
CDR3: CASSSQGNTGELFF
DNA: TGTGCCAGCAGCTCACAGGGGAACACCGGGGAGCTGTTTTTT

V: TRBV6-4
J: TRBJ2-7
D: .
size: .
CDR3: CASPRVQGSNYEQYF
DNA: TGTGCCAGCCCTAGGGTCCAGGGGTCGAACTACGAGCAGTACTTC

V: TRBV5-1
J: TRBJ2-5
D: .
size: .
CDR3: CASSLGQSQETQYF
DNA: TGCGCCAGCAGCTTAGGACAGAGTCAAGAGACCCAGTACTTC

V: TRBV11-3
J: TRBJ2-7
D: TRBD1
size: .
CDR3: CASSRPRQGVYEQYF
DNA: TGTGCCAGCAGCCGGCCCCGACAGGGGGTCTACGAGCAGTACTTC

V: TRBV19
J: TRBJ2-3
D: TRBD2
size: .
CDR3: CASGTSGGAADTQYF
DNA: TGTGCCAGTGGGACTAGCGGGGGGGCAGCCGATACGCAGTATTTT

V: TRBV5-4
J: TRBJ2-7
D: .
size: .
CDR3: CASSAWSGEQYF
DNA: TGTGCCAGCAGCGCCTGGTCGGGGGAGCAGTACTTC

V: TRBV10-1
J: TRBJ1-1
D: .
size: .
CDR3: CASTRDLNTEAFF
DNA: TGCGCCAGCACTCGCGATTTGAACACTGAAGCTTTCTTT

V: TRBV18
J: TRBJ1-5
D: .
size: .
CDR3: CASSERTDNQPQHF
DNA: TGTGCCAGCTCCGAGCGGACGGACAATCAGCCCCAGCATTTT

V: TRBV4-1
J: TRBJ2-3
D: .
size: .
CDR3: CASSLRSDTQYF
DNA: TGCGCCAGCAGCCTCAGGTCGGATACGCAGTATTTT

V: TRBV6-5
J: TRBJ1-1
D: .
size: .
CDR3: CASSYRLRGNTEAFF
DNA: TGTGCCAGCAGTTACCGCCTACGTGGGAACACTGAAGCTTTCTTT

V: TRBV27
J: TRBJ2-7
D: TRBD2
size: .
CDR3: CASSLPPTSGNYEQYF
DNA: TGTGCCAGCAGTTTACCGCCGACTAGCGGGAATTACGAGCAGTACTTC

V: TRBV27
J: TRBJ2-7
D: TRBD1
size: .
CDR3: CASSFNRGSNEQYF
DNA: TGTGCCAGCAGTTTCAACAGGGGGAGCAACGAGCAGTACTTC

V: TRBV28
J: TRBJ2-1
D: .
size: .
CDR3: CASSLIDEQFF
DNA: TGTGCCAGCAGCCTAATTGATGAGCAGTTCTTC